This is a list of T cell receptor beta chains from one sample in a study of CXCR3-negative and CXCR3-positive naive CD8 T cells. For each CDR3 protein, TCRdb gives one entry from its re-call of the 5' RACE reads, without DNA. The sample's table shows 46,000 or so distinct CDR3 sequences. The sample consisted of naive CXCR3- CD8+ T cells from blood. The source of these receptors is a human donor in good health. Some clones in this sample may be carry-over from other donors' samples. The CDR3 runs from the conserved cysteine through the conserved F or W. Fields, in order: J gene, V gene, CDR3 protein.

J: TRBJ2-7; V: TRBV29-1; CDR3: CSVDGAGEPYEQYF
J: TRBJ2-2; V: TRBV6-5; CDR3: CASSYRSTGELFF
J: TRBJ2-7; V: TRBV14; CDR3: CASRSGGGPFYEQYF
J: TRBJ2-1; V: TRBV20-1; CDR3: CSARTSGYNEQFF
J: TRBJ2-1; V: TRBV2; CDR3: CASSDRNEQFF
J: TRBJ2-7; V: TRBV12-3/TRBV12-4; CDR3: CASSSGQGKPVIYEQYF
J: TRBJ2-3; V: TRBV24-1; CDR3: CATSDLWGGSTDTQYF
J: TRBJ2-3; V: TRBV6-2/TRBV6-3; CDR3: CASRYRGRGTDTQYF
J: TRBJ2-7; V: TRBV29-1; CDR3: CSVVLGQGLGEYF
J: TRBJ1-1; V: TRBV20-1; CDR3: CSAQQGLLSTEAFF
J: TRBJ2-5; V: TRBV7-9; CDR3: CASGLPEETQYF
J: TRBJ2-3; V: TRBV29-1; CDR3: CSVEGREGRITDTQYF
J: TRBJ2-5; V: TRBV7-6; CDR3: CASSLGPGRETQYF
J: TRBJ1-1; V: TRBV18; CDR3: CASSTGQRNTEAFF
J: TRBJ2-7; V: TRBV4-1; CDR3: CASSQDPGPRFEQYF
J: TRBJ2-3; V: TRBV27; CDR3: CASSLSTRATDTQYF
J: TRBJ2-7; V: TRBV12-3/TRBV12-4; CDR3: CASSLEYGVGSAYEQYF
J: TRBJ2-6; V: TRBV4-2; CDR3: CASSQDNSGANVLTF
J: TRBJ1-1; V: TRBV29-1; CDR3: CSVRDREGAEAFF